This TCR beta chain was sequenced in a study of CD8 T cells in Susac syndrome. The ends were cut back, 10 bases at V and 6 bases at J, with 12 bases in the middle. The germline CDR1 and CDR2 sequences are KGHDR and SFDVKD. The CDR3 consists of 11 residues. Reverse transcription used about 0.5 to 1 ug RNA and random hexamers. One entry per CDR3 protein results from TCRdb running MiXCR on the immunoSEQ multiplex PCR reads. This table holds 170,000 or so distinct CDR3 sequences, roughly 95% found once. This clonotype was sampled from a human donor with Susac syndrome. This rearrangement joins TRBV24-1 to TRBJ2-7; the D gene could be TRBD1 or TRBD2 (6 bases each). Sequenced: CD4+ T cells from PBMCs. The CDR3 DNA sequence: TGTGCCACGGAACAGGGAGGCGAGCAGTACTTC. As protein: CATEQGGEQYF.